The following is a T cell receptor beta chain sequence with its context. At the DNA level, this CDR3 is encoded by other sequences in the same sample as well. Seattle-derived patients entered the study during active infection and were followed longitudinally. This sample was taken from a study of blood T cell repertoires in COVID-19. Across the study: Acute-phase and convalescent COVID-19 samples originated in the United States, Italy and Spain.

Authors' analysis steps: Reference gene primer amplification in the assay estimated nucleated cell counts. This table comes from immunoSEQ multiplex PCR, and its TCRdb copy is limited to in-frame clones, with some not included. The V and J calls and clone size come from that table; D and trimming were worked out from the DNA. The sample lists nearly 350,000 clones, about 90% occurring once. V trimming: 4 bases; J trimming: 2 bases; junction bases outside the gene matches: 4. The germline CDR1 and CDR2 sequences are SGHRS and YFSETQ. CDR3 length: 15 amino acids. Material for sequencing was peripheral blood. The receptor was isolated from a woman between 70 and 85 years old with COVID-19, enrolled during active disease. The J gene is TRBJ1-1, the V gene TRBV5-1; 11 nucleotides agree with TRBD1. The CDR3 nucleotides are TGCGCCAGCAGCCCCCGGACAGGGGGCAACACTGAAGCTTTCTTT. It is translated as CASSPRTGGNTEAFF.